This T cell receptor (beta chain) comes out of a study of vaccination and CD4 T cells after COVID-19. Sequenced with the Oncomine TCR Beta short-read assay was DNA taken from cultured CD4+ T cells. TCRdb reprocessed the PCR reads via MiXCR and lists one record per CDR3 protein. The table lists about 13,000 distinct CDR3 sequences, 56% of them singletons, with approximately 12% in the top ten. Stated treatment: roughly 10-day PBMC culture with coronavirus spike peptide pools or control peptides (ViraFEST assay). Study-level results: The median count of SARS-CoV-2-reactive clonotypes rose from about 20 to 38, not significantly.

With respect to this clonotype: Its target is unknown.

The germline V gene encodes CDR1 MNHEY and CDR2 SVGEGT. The V end lost 2 bases, the J end lost 0 bases, and 23 bases lay between the germline ends. The CDR3 has 21 amino acids. The chain links TRBV6-2 or TRBV6-3 to TRBJ2-6; possible D gene TRBD2, 5 bases. The sequenced material came from CD4+ T cells from blood, cultured in vitro. The receptor was derived from a human donor who had recovered from COVID-19. CDR3 in amino acids: CASSYPSGPGPSHSGANVLTF. CDR3 in DNA: TGTGCCAGCAGTTACCCAAGCGGCCCTGGACCCTCGCACTCTGGGGCCAACGTCCTGACTTTC.